This T cell receptor (beta chain) was sequenced in a study of cytomegalovirus exposure and HLA in healthy donors. Vbeta (60) and Jbeta (13) primers were used in the PCR. Only in-frame clones appear in the TCRdb table, and some are missing; sequencing was by immunoSEQ multiplex PCR. The table has over 90,000 clones, around 80% seen once. The CDR3 runs to 18 residues. V was cut by 3 bases and J by 3 bases, with 18 bases left in between. Germline values: CDR1 SNHLY, CDR2 FYNNEI. The source of this sequence is a man between 40 and 49 years old in good health and CMV-seropositive. The sequencing sample was made of PBMCs. The V call is TRBV2, the J call TRBJ2-6, with a possible D match to TRBD1 (6 bases). CDR3 residues: CASSERTATSLGANVLTF. Written as DNA, the CDR3 is TGTGCCAGCAGTGAGAGGACAGCCACTTCGCTTGGGGCCAACGTCCTGACTTTC.